This TCR beta chain was sequenced for a study of control samples from healthy donors and cancer patients. The protocol was immunoSEQ multiplex PCR, while the TCRdb copy is restricted to in-frame clones and leaves out a portion. The sample yields about 82,000 clones, 90% to 95% seen once. Germline loops: CDR1 MNHEY, CDR2 SMNVEV (reference sequence). CDR3 length: 15 amino acids. V was shortened by 5 bases and J by 3 bases, with 13 bases between the two germline ends. The V call is TRBV27, the J call TRBJ2-2, with D possibly called TRBD1 or TRBD2 (5 bases each). The TCR sequence derives from a woman between 18 and 29 years old in good health. Specimen: blood. For the CDR3, the DNA is TGTGCCAGCAGTCATACGGGGACCTACACCGGGGAGCTGTTTTTT. Translating gives CASSHTGTYTGELFF.